This T cell receptor beta chain was identified during a study of technical replicates of blood from a few donors. The V end was cut by 3 bases, the J end by 6 bases, with 9 bases between. The CDR3 totals 13 residues. CDR1 is MNHEY and CDR2 is SMNVEV in the germline V gene (reference sequence). TCRdb keeps only in-frame clones here, not all; method: immunoSEQ multiplex PCR. The profile covers some 62,000 clones, with around 87% appearing a single time and 5.2% taken by the ten largest. The chain couples TRBV27 to TRBJ1-5, with D maybe TRBD1 (6 bases). The sample was PBMCs. This TCR derives from a human donor in good health. Some clones in this sample may be carry-over from other donors' samples. Here the CDR3 DNA reads TGTGCCAGCAGTTTCGGCAGGGGTCAGCCCCAGCATTTT. Protein: CASSFGRGQPQHF.